This TCR beta chain appears in the sequencing data of a study of T cells in Graves' hyperthyroidism and ophthalmopathy. This CDR3 is 16 amino acids long. In germline, CDR1 is MNHNS, CDR2 SASEGT. Trimming removed 6 bases from V and 4 bases from J; junction bases left unmatched: 10. The source material, RNA transcripts, was used to amplify TCR beta CDR3 regions. Using the HTBI primer set, a first-round RT-PCR was run on the TCR CDR3. TCRdb re-derived calls from the multiplex PCR reads in MiXCR, one entry per CDR3 protein. The sample lists around 440,000 distinct CDR3 sequences, 15% to 17% seen once, with roughly 14% in the top ten. The sample holds many counts of this clonotype. Its specificity is unknown. Whole-study results and caveats: In validation, the model predicted ophthalmopathy. These predictions came a median roughly six months before onset.

The sequence was obtained from a woman under 30 with Graves' hyperthyroidism. The chain has TRBV6-1 and TRBJ2-7; TRBD2 aligns across 12 bases. Specimen: blood. The CDR3 sequence is CASRPGLAGERYEQYF. In nucleotides, the CDR3 is TGTGCCAGCAGGCCGGGACTAGCGGGTGAGAGGTACGAGCAGTACTTC.